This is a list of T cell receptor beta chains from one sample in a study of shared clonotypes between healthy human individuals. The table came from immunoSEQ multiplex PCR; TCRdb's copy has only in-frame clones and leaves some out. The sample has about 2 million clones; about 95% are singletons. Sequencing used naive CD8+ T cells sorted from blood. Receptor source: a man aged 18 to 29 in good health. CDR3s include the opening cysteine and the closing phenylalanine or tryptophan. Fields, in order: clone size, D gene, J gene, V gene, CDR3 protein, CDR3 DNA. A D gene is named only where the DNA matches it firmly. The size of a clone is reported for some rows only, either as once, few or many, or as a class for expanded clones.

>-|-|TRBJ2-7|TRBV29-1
CSVRDSYYEQYF
TGCAGCGTTCGAGACAGTTACTACGAGCAGTACTTC
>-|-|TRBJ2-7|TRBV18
CASSPSPETGAYEQYF
TGTGCCAGCTCACCCTCCCCTGAGACAGGTGCCTACGAGCAGTACTTC
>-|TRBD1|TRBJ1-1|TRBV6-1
CASSEVGQVYTEAFF
TGTGCCAGCAGTGAAGTCGGACAGGTGTACACTGAAGCTTTCTTT
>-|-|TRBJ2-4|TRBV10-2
CASSESGVAKNIQYF
TGCGCCAGCAGTGAGTCCGGCGTAGCCAAAAACATTCAGTACTTC
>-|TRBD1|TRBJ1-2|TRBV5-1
CASSMGQADGYTF
TGCGCCAGCAGCATGGGACAGGCGGATGGCTACACCTTC
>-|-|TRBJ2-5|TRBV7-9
CASSLGGPQETQYF
TGTGCCAGCAGCCTTGGGGGGCCCCAAGAGACCCAGTACTTC
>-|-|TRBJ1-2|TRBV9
CASSNADRQANYGYTF
TGTGCCAGCAGCAACGCCGACAGACAGGCTAACTATGGCTACACCTTC
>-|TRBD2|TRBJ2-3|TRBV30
CAWSLAGGPTDTQYF
TGTGCCTGGAGTCTAGCGGGAGGACCCACAGATACGCAGTATTTT
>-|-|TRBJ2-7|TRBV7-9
CASSLDGDYEQYF
TGTGCCAGCAGCTTAGACGGGGACTACGAGCAGTACTTC
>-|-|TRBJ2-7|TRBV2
CATSPQGGELGQYF
TGTGCCACCTCACCACAGGGAGGCGAACTTGGGCAGTACTTC
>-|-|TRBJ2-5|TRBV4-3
CASSQDSGVQTQYF
TGCGCCAGCAGCCAAGATTCCGGGGTTCAGACCCAGTACTTC
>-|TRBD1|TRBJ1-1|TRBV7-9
CASSFGQGYGTEAFF
TGTGCCAGCAGCTTCGGACAGGGGTACGGCACTGAAGCTTTCTTT
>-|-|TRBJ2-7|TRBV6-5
CASSYVGSSYEQYF
TGTGCCAGCAGTTACGTGGGATCCTCCTACGAGCAGTACTTC
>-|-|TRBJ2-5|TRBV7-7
CASSLEISETQYF
TGTGCTAGCAGCTTAGAAATCTCCGAGACCCAGTACTTC
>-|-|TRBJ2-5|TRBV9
CASSVDGSTETQYF
TGTGCCAGCAGCGTAGATGGTAGCACCGAGACCCAGTACTTC
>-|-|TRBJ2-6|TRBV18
CASSPSTGWISGANVLTF
TGTGCCAGCTCACCCTCGACAGGATGGATCTCTGGGGCCAACGTCCTGACTTTC
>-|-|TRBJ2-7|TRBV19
CASSGDNSYEQYF
TGTGCCAGTAGTGGAGACAACTCCTACGAGCAGTACTTC
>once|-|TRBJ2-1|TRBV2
CATLISGLYNEQFF
TGTGCCACCCTTATTTCTGGGCTCTACAATGAGCAGTTCTTC
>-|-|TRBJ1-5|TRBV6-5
CASRKQVRQPQHF
TGTGCCAGCAGGAAACAGGTTCGTCAGCCCCAGCATTTT
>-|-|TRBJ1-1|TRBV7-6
CASSPSTGLNTEAFF
TGTGCCAGCAGCCCCTCGACAGGTTTGAACACTGAAGCTTTCTTT
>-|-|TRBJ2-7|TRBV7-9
CASSLGLSYEQYF
TGTGCCAGCAGCTTAGGACTTAGTTACGAGCAGTACTTC
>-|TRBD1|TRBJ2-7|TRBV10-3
CAISEPGTGDYEQYF
TGTGCCATCAGTGAGCCCGGGACAGGGGACTACGAGCAGTACTTC
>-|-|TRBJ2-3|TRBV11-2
CATSWGRDTQYF
TGTGCCACCTCATGGGGGCGGGATACGCAGTATTTT
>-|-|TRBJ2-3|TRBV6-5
CASSYGGIGDTQYF
TGTGCCAGCAGTTACGGCGGGATTGGAGATACGCAGTATTTT
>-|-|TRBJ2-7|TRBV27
CASSLGDLGIYEQYF
TGTGCCAGCAGTTTGGGAGACTTGGGGATCTACGAGCAGTACTTC
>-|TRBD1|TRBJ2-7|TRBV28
CASSTRDRVDSGSYEQYF
TGTGCCAGCAGTACCCGGGACAGGGTGGATTCGGGTTCCTACGAGCAGTACTTC
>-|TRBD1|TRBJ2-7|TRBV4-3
CASSQGQGPNYEQYF
TGCGCCAGCAGCCAGGGACAGGGGCCAAACTACGAGCAGTACTTC
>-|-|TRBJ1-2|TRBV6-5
CASRAAYGYTF
TGTGCCAGCAGAGCAGCATATGGCTACACCTTC
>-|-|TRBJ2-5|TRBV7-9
CASRYGTDRGETQYF
TGTGCCAGCAGATACGGGACGGACCGGGGGGAGACCCAGTACTTC
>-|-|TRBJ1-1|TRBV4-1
CASTNGGEAFF
TGCGCCAGCACTAATGGGGGGGAGGCTTTCTTT
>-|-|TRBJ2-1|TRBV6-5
CASSYLRNNEQFF
TGTGCCAGCAGTTATTTACGAAACAATGAGCAGTTCTTC
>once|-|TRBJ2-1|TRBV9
CASSVGLEQFF
TGTGCCAGCAGCGTAGGGTTAGAGCAGTTCTTC
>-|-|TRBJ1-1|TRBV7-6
CASSLNPSTGMNTEAFF
TGTGCCAGCAGCTTAAATCCCTCTACAGGGATGAACACTGAAGCTTTCTTT